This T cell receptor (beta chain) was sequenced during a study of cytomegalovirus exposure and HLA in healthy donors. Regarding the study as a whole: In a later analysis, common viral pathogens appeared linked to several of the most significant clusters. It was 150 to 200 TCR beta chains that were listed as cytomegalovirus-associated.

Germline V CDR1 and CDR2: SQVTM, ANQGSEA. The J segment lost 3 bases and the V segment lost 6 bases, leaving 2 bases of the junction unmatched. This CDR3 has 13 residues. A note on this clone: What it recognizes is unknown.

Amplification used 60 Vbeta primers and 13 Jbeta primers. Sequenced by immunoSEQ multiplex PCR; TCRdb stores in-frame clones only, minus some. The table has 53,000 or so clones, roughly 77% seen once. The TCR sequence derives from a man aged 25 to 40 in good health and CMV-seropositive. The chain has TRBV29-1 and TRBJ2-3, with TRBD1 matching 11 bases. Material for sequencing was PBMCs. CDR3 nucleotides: TGCAGCGTCGGGACAGGGGGGACAGATACGCAGTATTTT. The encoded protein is CSVGTGGTDTQYF.